This record covers a single T cell receptor (beta chain). Its cognate antigen is unknown. Primers: 60 Vbeta forward and 13 Jbeta reverse. Measured with immunoSEQ multiplex PCR; TCRdb has only the in-frame clones, and not every one. The sample yields 150,000 to 200,000 clones, 80% to 90% seen once. The sample is drawn from a study of cytomegalovirus exposure and HLA in healthy donors. Study summary: Findings of an earlier analysis included some 110 million unique TCR beta sequences from some 180 million T cells. Study results and limitations: Earlier analysis found most TCR beta V segments productive about 87% or about 30% of the time. It was only CMV serostatus that was available as immune exposure information. By a later analysis, the bulk of CMV-associated TCR beta chains appeared HLA-restricted.

The CDR3 totals 13 residues. Per the germline V gene, CDR1 is LNHNV and CDR2 is YYDKDF (reference sequence). V was cut by 1 base and J by 5 bases, with 5 bases left in between. The sequencing input was PBMCs. The TCR sequence derives from a woman under 30 in good health and CMV-seropositive. The rearrangement joins TRBV15 to TRBJ2-2; unclear D gene. As DNA, the CDR3 is TGTGCCACCAGCAGAGGCCGGACCGGGGAGCTGTTTTTT. Encoded protein: CATSRGRTGELFF.